The 4 T cell receptor beta chains given below trace back to one sample, sequenced in a study of T cells in Graves' hyperthyroidism and ophthalmopathy. What was amplified from RNA transcripts were TCR beta CDR3 regions. Initially, a first-round RT-PCR of the TCR CDR3 employed the HTBI primer set. Via MiXCR, TCRdb re-called the multiplex PCR reads, giving one row per CDR3 protein. The sample lists fewer than 650,000 distinct CDR3 sequences, about 14% occurring once. Sequencing used blood. The receptors derive from a woman between 35 and 50 years old with Graves' ophthalmopathy.

This clonotype was counted ten times or more. The rearrangement links TRBV20-1 to TRBJ2-7, with D possibly being TRBD1 (5 bases). Germline-derived CDR1 and CDR2 are DFQATT and SNEGSKA (reference sequence). CDR3 size: 15 residues. Trimming took off 0 bases at V and 5 bases at J, with 17 bases between the two ends. The CDR3 DNA sequence: TGCAGTGCTAGAGATAGGGTCAGGGCCGCGGACGAGCAGTACTTC. Translating gives CSARDRVRAADEQYF.

At least ten counts were recorded for this clonotype. This chain links TRBV7-2 with TRBJ1-1; 8 bases line up with TRBD1. Germline values: CDR1 SGHTA, CDR2 FQGNSA. The CDR3 spans 14 residues. V lost 5 bases and J lost 1; bases outside the gene matches: 3. The CDR3 region has the DNA TGTGCCAGCAGCCGGACAGGGACGAACACTGAAGCTTTCTTT. Its translation: CASSRTGTNTEAFF.

The genes are TRBV29-1 and TRBJ2-4; 9 nucleotides agree with TRBD1. Per germline, CDR1 SQVTM and CDR2 ANQGSEA. The CDR3 is 13 amino acids. Trimming cost V 5 bases and J 8 bases; bases outside gene matches: 7. CDR3 nucleotide sequence: TGCAGCGTTTGGACAGGGGACGGGTACATTCAGTACTTC. It specifies CSVWTGDGYIQYF.

V gene TRBV20-1 combines with J gene TRBJ2-2; D call uncertain. This CDR3 is 17 amino acids long. Germline lookup yields CDR1 DFQATT and CDR2 SNEGSKA (reference sequence). Deletions cut 0 bases from V and 3 bases from J, with 17 bases between. The CDR3 region is CSARDSQVAWDTGELFF. DNA of the CDR3: TGCAGTGCTAGAGATTCGCAGGTTGCGTGGGACACCGGGGAGCTGTTTTTT.